Listed here are 31 T cell receptor beta chains from one sample, sequenced in a study of blood T cell repertoires in COVID-19. Sequenced by immunoSEQ multiplex PCR; TCRdb stores in-frame clones only, minus some. Counted here are about 320,000 clones, roughly 85% occurring once; the ten biggest clones make up 5.5% to 6%. Sequenced sample: PBMCs or T cells enriched from blood (not recorded which). These receptors all stem from a woman in her 30s who had recovered from COVID-19.

The V and J genes are TRBV7-2 and TRBJ1-5, with 9 bases aligning to TRBD1. This CDR3 is built from 14 residues. V trimming: 5 bases; J trimming: 6 bases; junction bases outside the gene matches: 5. Germline V gene lookup returns CDR1 SGHTA and CDR2 FQGNSA. In DNA, the CDR3 is TGTGCCAGCAGCCGGGACAGGGTCGGTCAGCCCCAGCATTTT. Translating gives CASSRDRVGQPQHF. The whole variable domain, filled in from reference TRBV7-2 and TRBJ1-5, reads GAGVSQSPSNKVTEKGKDVELRCDPISGHTALYWYRQSLGQGLEFLIYFQGNSAPDKSGLPSDRFSAERTGGSVSTLTIQRTQQEDSAVYLCASSRDRVGQPQHFGDGTRLSIL.

V is TRBV7-3 and J is TRBJ1-6, with 7 nucleotides matching TRBD1. Losses at the gene ends were 6 bases for V and 7 bases for J; bases not matched to a gene: 6. The CDR3 runs to 14 residues. The germline CDR1 and CDR2 sequences are SGHTA and FQGTGA. CDR3 in DNA: TGTGCCAGCAGTCGACAGGGCCCGAATTCACCCCTCCACTTT. Its translation: CASSRQGPNSPLHF.

The V gene is TRBV7-2, the J gene TRBJ1-3; TRBD1 agrees at 7 bases. The CDR3 is 16 amino acids. Trimming took 4 bases from V and 4 from J; bases not matched to a gene: 10. Germline CDR1 reads SGHTA; CDR2 reads FQGNSA. In DNA form, the CDR3 reads TGTGCCAGCAGCTCGACAGGGAAGCTAGGAGGAAACACCATATATTTT. Protein sequence: CASSSTGKLGGNTIYF.

This clone was seen only once. The gene calls are TRBV6-6 and TRBJ1-2, with D possibly TRBD1 on 5 matching bases. The germline CDR1 and CDR2 sequences are MNHNY and SVGAGI (reference sequence). V lost 6 bases, J lost 5 bases, and 19 bases lay in between. CDR3 length: 15 amino acids. CDR3 protein: CASSPRGGVDYGYTF. DNA for the CDR3: TGTGCCAGCAGCCCCCGGGGGGGGGTAGATTATGGCTACACCTTC.

V is TRBV9 and J is TRBJ1-1; D is unresolved. Germline V gene lookup returns CDR1 SGDLS and CDR2 YYNGEE. The ends were cut back, 8 bases at V and 5 bases at J, with 25 bases in the middle. CDR3 length: 16 amino acids. CDR3 sequence reads: CARGLKDAAVRTEAFF. The CDR3 DNA is TGTGCCAGAGGCCTTAAGGACGCAGCGGTGAGAACTGAAGCTTTCTTT. Full variable domain (rest looked up from reference TRBV9 and TRBJ1-1): DSGVTQTPKHLITATGQRVTLRCSPRSGDLSVYWYQQSLDQGLQFLIQYYNGEERAKGNILERFSAQQFPDLHSELNLSSLELGDSALYFCARGLKDAAVRTEAFFGQGTRLTVV.

This rearrangement joins TRBV30 to TRBJ1-4; D is possibly TRBD1 (5 bases). This CDR3 comprises 17 residues. V was cut by 1 base and J by 0 bases, with 15 bases left in between. In germline, CDR1 is GTSNPN, CDR2 SVGIG (reference sequence). In DNA form, the CDR3 reads TGTGCCTGGAGTGGGGGACGGCCGGGGGCAACTAATGAAAAACTGTTTTTT. Translating it yields CAWSGGRPGATNEKLFF.

The chain uses TRBV12-3 or TRBV12-4 and TRBJ1-2; possible D gene TRBD1, 6 bases. The V and J ends lost 6 bases and 6 bases respectively, with 14 bases between them. CDR3 length: 13 residues. The CDR3 protein is CASRRTGSDGYTF. The CDR3 DNA reads TGTGCCAGCAGGAGAACAGGGTCCGATGGCTACACCTTC.

This clone was observed a few times. The chain recombines TRBV7-9 with TRBJ1-1; D is undetermined. The ends were cut back, 5 bases at V and 3 bases at J, with 13 bases in the middle. Germline V gives CDR1 SEHNR, CDR2 FQNEAQ (reference sequence). CDR3 length: 14 amino acids. The CDR3 reads CASSPPRGYTEAFF. CDR3 coding DNA: TGTGCCAGCAGCCCCCCCCGAGGATACACTGAAGCTTTCTTT.

This rearrangement joins TRBV10-3 to TRBJ1-2, with D maybe TRBD1 (5 bases). CDR1 is ENHRY, CDR2 SYGVKD, per germline. V lost 0 bases, J lost 8 bases, and 10 bases lay in between. The CDR3 runs to 13 residues. In nucleotides, the CDR3 is TGTGCCATCAGTGAGTCCACAGGTGGGGGCTACACCTTC. Translated, it gives CAISESTGGGYTF.

This chain connects TRBV27 to TRBJ1-2, with a tentative D call TRBD1 (6 bases). Trimming pared 8 bases from V and 5 bases from J, leaving 15 bases between. The CDR3 is 13 amino acids. Germline V gene lookup returns CDR1 MNHEY and CDR2 SMNVEV (reference sequence). The CDR3: CASRGGRGYGYTF. For the CDR3, the DNA is TGTGCCAGCCGGGGCGGCAGGGGATATGGCTACACCTTC.

The chain's CDR3 is CASSPGQTYNEQFF. CDR3 nucleotides: TGTGCCAGCAGCCCGGGACAGACCTACAATGAGCAGTTCTTC. The chain recombines TRBV7-2 with TRBJ2-1; TRBD1 aligns across 7 bases. CDR3 size: 14 residues. Trimming removed 5 bases from V and 2 bases from J; junction bases left unmatched: 3. Germline values: CDR1 SGHTA, CDR2 FQGNSA.

The V gene is TRBV9, the J gene TRBJ1-1; tentatively, D is TRBD1 (5 bases). The CDR3 runs 14 residues. Trimming stripped 0 bases from V and 1 base from J, with 7 bases between. Germline-derived CDR1 and CDR2 are SGDLS and YYNGEE. CDR3 residues: CASSVAGQNTEAFF. CDR3 nucleotide sequence: TGTGCCAGCAGCGTAGCAGGGCAGAACACTGAAGCTTTCTTT.

The chain joins TRBV30 to TRBJ2-7; D remains unclear. The CDR3 spans 13 residues. Between the trimmed V and J ends, which lost 0 bases and 3 bases, there was a span of 9 bases. Germline lookup yields CDR1 GTSNPN and CDR2 SVGIG (reference sequence). The CDR3, as DNA: TGTGCCTGGAGTGTATCAATCAACTACGAGCAGTACTTC. This encodes CAWSVSINYEQYF.

The genes are TRBV2 and TRBJ1-6; D gene unclear. The CDR3 loop spans 18 amino acids. Germline V CDR1 and CDR2: SNHLY, FYNNEI. Between the trimmed V and J ends, which lost 1 base and 0 bases, there was a span of 13 bases. The CDR3 sequence is CASSEDAAASSYNSPLHF. In DNA form, the CDR3 reads TGTGCCAGCAGTGAAGACGCAGCGGCGAGCTCCTATAATTCACCCCTCCACTTT.

The chain links TRBV2 to TRBJ2-3; TRBD2 matches at 7 bases. The V gene's germline CDR1 is SNHLY and CDR2 FYNNEI. Trimming removed 6 bases from V and 2 bases from J; junction bases left unmatched: 11. This CDR3 comprises 16 residues. This CDR3 is CASRPDLAANTDTQYF. The CDR3 coding sequence is TGTGCCAGCAGGCCCGACCTAGCGGCCAACACAGATACGCAGTATTTT. The variable domain in full, with the rest retrieved from reference TRBV2 and TRBJ2-3, is EPEVTQTPSHQVTQMGQEVILRCVPISNHLYFYWYRQILGQKVEFLVSFYNNEISEKSEIFDDQFSVERPDGSNFTLKIRSTKLEDSAMYFCASRPDLAANTDTQYFGPGTRLTVL.

The genes are TRBV5-1 and TRBJ2-5; TRBD2 aligns across 14 bases. The V gene's germline CDR1 is SGHRS and CDR2 YFSETQ. The CDR3 covers 17 residues. V lost 5 bases, J lost 4 bases, and 10 bases stayed unmatched. The CDR3 DNA reads as TGCGCCAGCAGAATAAACATTGGACTAGCGGGAGGAGAGACCCAGTACTTC. Translated, it gives CASRINIGLAGGETQYF.

CDR3 nucleotide sequence: TGTGCCAGCAGCTCCCTAAAGGCTCTGGGCAGGGGTTTTGAAAAACTGTTTTTT. Residues: CASSSLKALGRGFEKLFF. The rearrangement links TRBV11-2 to TRBJ1-4, with D perhaps TRBD1 (6 bases). The ends were cut back, 4 bases at V and 7 bases at J, with 25 bases in the middle. There are 18 residues in the CDR3. The V gene's germline CDR1 is SGHAT and CDR2 FQNNGV. Variable domain in full (rest from reference TRBV11-2 and TRBJ1-4): EAGVAQSPRYKIIEKRQSVAFWCNPISGHATLYWYQQILGQGPKLLIQFQNNGVVDDSQLPKDRFSAERLKGVDSTLKIQPAKLEDSAVYLCASSSLKALGRGFEKLFFGSGTQLSVL.

The chain links TRBV29-1 to TRBJ1-4; TRBD1 matches at 10 bases. After removal of 2 bases from V and 7 bases from J, the junction contained 1 base not matched to a gene. Germline CDR1 reads SQVTM; CDR2 reads ANQGSEA. The CDR3 spans 13 residues. CDR3 residues: CSVERDRGEKLFF. The CDR3 DNA reads as TGCAGCGTTGAAAGGGACAGGGGTGAAAAACTGTTTTTT.

This clone was counted between two and nine times. The sample contains more than one DNA sequence encoding this CDR3. The chain couples TRBV30 to TRBJ1-2; tentatively, D is TRBD1 (5 bases). Trimming pared 3 bases from V and 4 bases from J, leaving 9 bases between. The germline V gene encodes CDR1 GTSNPN and CDR2 SVGIG (reference sequence). The CDR3 has 12 residues. CDR3 amino acids: CAWSSGGYGYTF. In nucleotides, the CDR3 is TGTGCCTGGAGCAGCGGGGGCTATGGCTACACCTTC.

This clone was recorded at least ten times. J is TRBJ1-6 and V is TRBV4-3; D uncertain. The V and J ends lost 0 bases and 0 bases respectively, with 6 bases between them. The germline CDR1 and CDR2 sequences are LGHNA and YSLEER. The CDR3 length is 16 residues. The CDR3 DNA sequence: TGCGCCAGCAGCCAAGATGCGAGCTCCTATAATTCACCCCTCCACTTT. Amino acids: CASSQDASSYNSPLHF.

This clone has just one count. The CDR3 reads CASRVRGQKNEKLFF. CDR3 bases: TGTGCCAGCAGGGTCCGGGGACAGAAGAATGAAAAACTGTTTTTT. The chain combines TRBV6-5 with TRBJ1-4; 7 nucleotides line up with TRBD1. In germline, CDR1 is MNHEY, CDR2 SVGAGI. The CDR3 has 15 residues. The ends lost 6 bases at V and 5 bases at J; junction bases unmatched: 9.

The rearrangement joins TRBV4-1 to TRBJ2-1, with D perhaps TRBD2 (6 bases). There are 16 residues in the CDR3. In germline, CDR1 is MGHRA, CDR2 YSYEKL. Trimming removed 8 bases at V and 0 bases at J, with 17 bases between. Here the CDR3 DNA reads TGCGCCAGCGGGAACCGGGACTCGAGCTCCTACAATGAGCAGTTCTTC. It encodes CASGNRDSSSYNEQFF.

This clone was found once. The chain recombines TRBV6-5 with TRBJ1-1; D perhaps matches TRBD1 (5 bases). This CDR3 spans 14 amino acids. Germline-derived CDR1 and CDR2 are MNHEY and SVGAGI. The V end lost 6 bases, the J end lost 3 bases, and 14 bases lay between the germline ends. In DNA form, the CDR3 reads TGTGCCAGCAGCCCAATTGGGGGGTACACTGAAGCTTTCTTT. It yields the protein CASSPIGGYTEAFF.

The chain has TRBV7-2 and TRBJ1-4; TRBD1 agrees at 9 bases. The CDR3 length is 14 residues. The ends lost 6 bases at V and 4 bases at J; junction bases unmatched: 3. Germline V gene data show CDR1 as SGHTA and CDR2 as FQGNSA. The CDR3 coding sequence is TGTGCCAGCAGTCCGGACAGGGGTAATGAAAAACTGTTTTTT. It specifies CASSPDRGNEKLFF.

This chain connects TRBV25-1 to TRBJ1-2, with D maybe TRBD1 (6 bases). There are 15 residues in the CDR3. Deletions cut 6 bases from V and 4 bases from J, with 18 bases between. CDR1 and CDR2 (germline): MGHDK, SYGVNS. CDR3 protein: CASSDTRTARYGYTF. CDR3 in DNA: TGTGCCAGCAGCGATACACGGACAGCGCGCTATGGCTACACCTTC.

The rearrangement joins TRBV7-8 to TRBJ2-7; weak D call: TRBD1 (9 bases). The V and J ends lost 5 bases and 3 bases respectively, with 23 bases between them. CDR1 is SGHVS, CDR2 FQNEAQ, per germline. The CDR3 length is 17 residues. The CDR3 nucleotides are TGTGCCAGCAGCCCCCGGGGGGGGACAGGGACGATCTACGAGCAGTACTTC. This gives the protein CASSPRGGTGTIYEQYF. Full variable domain (missing parts from reference TRBV7-8 and TRBJ2-7): GAGVSQSPRYKVAKRGQDVALRCDPISGHVSLFWYQQALGQGPEFLTYFQNEAQLDKSGLPSDRFFAERPEGSVSTLKIQRTQQEDSAVYLCASSPRGGTGTIYEQYFGPGTRLTVT.

The rearrangement joins TRBV29-1 to TRBJ2-5; 8 nucleotides align to TRBD2. Germline loops: CDR1 SQVTM, CDR2 ANQGSEA. The CDR3 is 13 amino acids. The V gene end was trimmed by 6 bases and the J gene end by 0 bases; junction bases not matched to a gene: 3. The CDR3 DNA reads TGCAGCGTCTCGGGGGGGGACCAAGAGACCCAGTACTTC. The encoded protein is CSVSGGDQETQYF. The variable domain in full, with the rest retrieved from reference TRBV29-1 and TRBJ2-5, is SAVISQKPSRDICQRGTSLTIQCQVDSQVTMMFWYRQQPGQSLTLIATANQGSEATYESGFVIDKFPISRPNLTFSTLTVSNMSPEDSSIYLCSVSGGDQETQYFGPGTRLLVL.

The chain uses TRBV2 and TRBJ1-5; D perhaps matches TRBD1 (5 bases). Germline V gene data show CDR1 as SNHLY and CDR2 as FYNNEI. The CDR3 length is 15 residues. V was clipped by 8 bases and J by 2 bases, with 16 bases between them. The CDR3 reads CASCWGQGGNQPQHF. Written as DNA, the CDR3 is TGTGCCAGCTGCTGGGGCCAGGGCGGCAATCAGCCCCAGCATTTT.

CDR3 in DNA: TGTGCCAGCAGTCGTGAGGACAGGGCCGACAATGAGCAGTTCTTC. This codes for CASSREDRADNEQFF. The chain links TRBV5-4 to TRBJ2-1; 8 bases map to TRBD1. V was clipped by 5 bases and J by 5 bases; unmatched bases: 9. The CDR3 consists of 15 residues. Germline V lookup: CDR1 SGHNT, CDR2 YYREEE (reference sequence). The complete variable domain, with remaining parts taken from reference TRBV5-4 and TRBJ2-1, reads ETGVTQSPTHLIKTRGQQVTLRCSSQSGHNTVSWYQQALGQGPQFIFQYYREEENGRGNFPPRFSGLQFPNYSSELNVNALELDDSALYLCASSREDRADNEQFFGPGTRLTVL.

The CDR3 loop is CASRTGANYGYTF. In DNA, the CDR3 is TGTGCCAGTCGGACAGGCGCGAACTATGGCTACACCTTC. V usage is TRBV19 and J usage is TRBJ1-2, with TRBD1 matching over 7 bases. Germline loops: CDR1 LNHDA, CDR2 SQIVND (reference sequence). The CDR3 covers 13 residues. The V segment lost 8 bases and the J segment 2 bases; nucleotides outside the gene matches: 5. The variable domain in full, completed from reference TRBV19 and TRBJ1-2, reads DGGITQSPKYLFRKEGQNVTLSCEQNLNHDAMYWYRQDPGQGLRLIYYSQIVNDFQKGDIAEGYSVSREKKESFPLTVTSAQKNPTAFYLCASRTGANYGYTFGSGTRLTVV.

This sequence joins TRBV6-5 and TRBJ1-1, with 9 bases matching TRBD1. The CDR3 has 14 residues. The V gene's germline CDR1 is MNHEY and CDR2 SVGAGI. V shed 6 bases, J shed 5 bases, and the junction held 7 bases outside the gene matches. CDR3 nucleotide sequence: TGTGCCAGCAGGGGACAGGGAGGGAGGACTGAAGCTTTCTTT. It yields the protein CASRGQGGRTEAFF.